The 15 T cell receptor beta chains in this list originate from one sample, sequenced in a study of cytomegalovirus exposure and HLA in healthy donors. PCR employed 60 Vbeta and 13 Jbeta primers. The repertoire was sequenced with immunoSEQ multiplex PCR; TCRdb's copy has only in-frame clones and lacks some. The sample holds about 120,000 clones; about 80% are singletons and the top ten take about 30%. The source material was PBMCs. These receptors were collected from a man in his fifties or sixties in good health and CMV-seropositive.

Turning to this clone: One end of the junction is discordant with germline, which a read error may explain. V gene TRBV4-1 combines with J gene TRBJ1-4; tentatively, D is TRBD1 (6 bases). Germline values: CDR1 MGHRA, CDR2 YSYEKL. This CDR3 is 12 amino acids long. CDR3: CASSQRAGQFLF. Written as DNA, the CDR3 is TGCGCCAGCAGCCAGCGGGCAGGACAGTTTTTATTT.

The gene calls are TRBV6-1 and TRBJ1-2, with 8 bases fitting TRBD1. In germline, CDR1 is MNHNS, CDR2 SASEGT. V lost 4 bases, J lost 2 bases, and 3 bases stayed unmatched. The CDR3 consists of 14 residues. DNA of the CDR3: TGTGCCAGCAGTGGCAACAGGGGGAACTATGGCTACACCTTC. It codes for CASSGNRGNYGYTF.

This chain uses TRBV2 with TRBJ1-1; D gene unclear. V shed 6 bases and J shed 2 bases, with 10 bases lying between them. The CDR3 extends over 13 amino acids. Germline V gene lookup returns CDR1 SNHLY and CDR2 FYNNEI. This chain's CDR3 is CASRIRGNTEAFF. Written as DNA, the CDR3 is TGTGCCAGCAGGATCCGGGGTAACACTGAAGCTTTCTTT.

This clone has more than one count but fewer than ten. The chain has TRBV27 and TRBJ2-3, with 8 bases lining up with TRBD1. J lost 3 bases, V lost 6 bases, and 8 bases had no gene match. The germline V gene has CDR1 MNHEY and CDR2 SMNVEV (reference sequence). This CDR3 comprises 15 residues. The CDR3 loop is CASSLTGGWTDTQYF. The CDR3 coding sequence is TGTGCCAGCAGCCTAACAGGGGGTTGGACAGATACGCAGTATTTT.

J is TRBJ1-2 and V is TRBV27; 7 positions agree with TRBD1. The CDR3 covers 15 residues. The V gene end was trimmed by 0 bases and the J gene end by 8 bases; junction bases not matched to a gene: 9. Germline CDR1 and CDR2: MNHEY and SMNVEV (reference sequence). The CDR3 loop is CASSLSGQVPIGYTF. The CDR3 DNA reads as TGTGCCAGCAGTTTATCCGGACAGGTCCCTATCGGCTACACCTTC.

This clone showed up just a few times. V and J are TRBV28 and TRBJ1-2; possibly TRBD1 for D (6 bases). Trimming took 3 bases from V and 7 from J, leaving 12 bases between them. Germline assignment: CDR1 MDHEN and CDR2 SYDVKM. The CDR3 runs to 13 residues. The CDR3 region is CASSFSNRVGYTF. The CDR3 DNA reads TGTGCCAGCAGTTTTAGTAACAGGGTTGGCTACACCTTC.

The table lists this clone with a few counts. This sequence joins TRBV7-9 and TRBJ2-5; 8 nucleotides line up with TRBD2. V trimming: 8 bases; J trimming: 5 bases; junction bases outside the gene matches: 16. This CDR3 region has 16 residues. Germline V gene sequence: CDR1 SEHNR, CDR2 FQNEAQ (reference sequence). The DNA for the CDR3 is TGTGCCAGCGGGCGAGCGGGAGTTGCAGGGGCCGAGACCCAGTACTTC. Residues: CASGRAGVAGAETQYF.

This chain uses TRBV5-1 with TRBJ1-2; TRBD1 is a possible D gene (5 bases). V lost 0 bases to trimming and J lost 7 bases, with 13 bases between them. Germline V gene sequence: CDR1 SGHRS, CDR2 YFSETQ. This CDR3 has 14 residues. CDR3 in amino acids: CASSLGTRVGGYTF. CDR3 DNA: TGCGCCAGCAGCTTGGGGACCAGGGTCGGTGGCTACACCTTC.

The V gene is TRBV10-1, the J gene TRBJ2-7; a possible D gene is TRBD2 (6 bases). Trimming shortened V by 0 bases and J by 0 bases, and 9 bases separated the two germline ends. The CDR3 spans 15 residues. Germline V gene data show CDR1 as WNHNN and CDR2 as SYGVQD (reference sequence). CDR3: CASSESSGLSYEQYF. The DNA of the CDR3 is TGCGCCAGCAGTGAGTCCTCGGGACTCTCCTACGAGCAGTACTTC.

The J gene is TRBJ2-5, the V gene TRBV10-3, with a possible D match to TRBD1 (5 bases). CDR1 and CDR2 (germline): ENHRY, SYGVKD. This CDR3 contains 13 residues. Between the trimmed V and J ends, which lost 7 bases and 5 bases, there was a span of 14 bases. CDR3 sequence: CAIMGQGAETQYF. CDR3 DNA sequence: TGTGCCATCATGGGGCAGGGCGCGGAGACCCAGTACTTC.

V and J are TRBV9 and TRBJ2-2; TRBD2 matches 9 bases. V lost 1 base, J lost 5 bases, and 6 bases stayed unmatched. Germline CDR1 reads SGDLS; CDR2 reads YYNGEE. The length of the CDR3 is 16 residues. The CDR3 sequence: CASSVRLAEKTGELFF. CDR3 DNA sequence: TGTGCCAGCAGCGTAAGACTAGCGGAAAAGACCGGGGAGCTGTTTTTT.

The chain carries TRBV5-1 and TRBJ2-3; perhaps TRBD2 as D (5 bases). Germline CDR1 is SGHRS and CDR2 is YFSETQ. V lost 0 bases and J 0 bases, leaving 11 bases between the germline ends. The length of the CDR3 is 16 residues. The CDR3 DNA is TGCGCCAGCAGCTTGGAGCTTAGCGCTAGCACAGATACGCAGTATTTT. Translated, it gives CASSLELSASTDTQYF.

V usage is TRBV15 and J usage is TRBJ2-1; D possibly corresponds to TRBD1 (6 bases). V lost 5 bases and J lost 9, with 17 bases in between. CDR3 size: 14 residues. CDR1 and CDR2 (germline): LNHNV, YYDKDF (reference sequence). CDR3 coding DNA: TGTGCCACCAGCGCCCGTCAAACAGGGAGTGAGCAGTTCTTC. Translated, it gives CATSARQTGSEQFF.

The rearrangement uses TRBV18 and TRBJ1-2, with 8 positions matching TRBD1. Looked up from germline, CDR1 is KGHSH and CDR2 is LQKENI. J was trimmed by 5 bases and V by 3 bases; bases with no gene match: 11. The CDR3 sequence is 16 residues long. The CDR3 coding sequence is TGTGCCAGCTCACCTTACCCCGGGACAGGTGATTATGGCTACACCTTC. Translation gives CASSPYPGTGDYGYTF. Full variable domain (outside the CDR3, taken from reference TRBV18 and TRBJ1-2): NAGVMQNPRHLVRRRGQEARLRCSPMKGHSHVYWYRQLPEEGLKFMVYLQKENIIDESGMPKERFSAEFPKEGPSILRIQQVVRGDSAAYFCASSPYPGTGDYGYTFGSGTRLTVV.

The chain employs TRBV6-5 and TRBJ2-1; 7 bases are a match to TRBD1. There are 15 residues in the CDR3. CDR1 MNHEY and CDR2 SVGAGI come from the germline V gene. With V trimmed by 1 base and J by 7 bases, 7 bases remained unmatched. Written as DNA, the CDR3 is TGTGCCAGCAGTTACTGGGGGACAGTGACTAATGAGCAGTTCTTC. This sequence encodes CASSYWGTVTNEQFF.